This TCR beta chain stems from a study of Ad26.COV2.S vaccination and SARS-CoV-2 variants. As to treatment: 15 to 20 received Ad26.COV2.S at low or high dose, single or two shots; 5 received placebo; per-sample allocation not given. Day 63 following the first vaccine or placebo injection was when the samples were taken. Study-wide findings and caveats: There was reportedly substantial breadth in spike-specific CD8+ and CD4+ T cell responses after vaccination. Spike-specific TCR breadth was greater after Ad26.COV2.S than placebo. Non-spike TCR breadth did not differ much between vaccine and placebo recipients. Responses of T cells in total may have been underestimated by the TCR breadth and depth analyses.

Profiled with immunoSEQ multiplex PCR; TCRdb holds only in-frame clones, not every one. The sample shows about 350,000 clones, around nine tenths of them seen only once. To note about this clone: Its antigen is as yet unknown.

Germline V CDR1 and CDR2: MDHEN, SYDVKM. V lost 3 bases and J 0 bases, leaving 6 bases between the germline ends. The CDR3 totals 14 residues. The source was peripheral blood, collected in a trial of Ad26.COV2.S vaccine versus placebo. The TCR comes from a person between 18 and 59 years old who received the Ad26.COV2.S COVID-19 vaccine or a placebo. The chain couples TRBV28 to TRBJ1-5; D gene uncertain. DNA of the CDR3: TGTGCCAGCAGTTTGGTCAATAGCAATCAGCCCCAGCATTTT. Translating gives CASSLVNSNQPQHF.